The 10 T cell receptor beta chains listed next were all sequenced from one sample in a study of T cell responses to AZD1222 COVID-19 vaccine. The assay was immunoSEQ multiplex PCR, and TCRdb's table has in-frame clones only and misses some. The profile covers around 78,000 clones, with around 90% appearing a single time and approximately 4.7% taken by the ten largest. Material: peripheral blood, obtained on day 0 of MenACWY control vaccination. The receptors come from an adult in good health.

This chain joins TRBV10-1 and TRBJ1-6; D possibly corresponds to TRBD1 (6 bases). V was clipped by 6 bases and J by 0 bases, with 15 bases between them. Germline assignment: CDR1 WNHNN and CDR2 SYGVQD (reference sequence). This CDR3 is built from 17 residues. The CDR3 region has the DNA TGCGCCAGCAGCCGATCTACAGGGAGCTCCTATAATTCACCCCTCCACTTT. Translating it yields CASSRSTGSSYNSPLHF.

The V and J genes are TRBV15 and TRBJ2-1, with a weak D call TRBD1 (5 bases). Trimming pared 0 bases from V and 7 bases from J, leaving 19 bases between. CDR3 length: 17 amino acids. Germline assignment: CDR1 LNHNV and CDR2 YYDKDF (reference sequence). DNA for the CDR3: TGTGCCACCAGCAGAGAAGAGTCCCTGGTCAGGGCGAATGAGCAGTTCTTC. It codes for CATSREESLVRANEQFF. Full variable domain (outside the CDR3, taken from reference TRBV15 and TRBJ2-1): DAMVIQNPRYQVTQFGKPVTLSCSQTLNHNVMYWYQQKSSQAPKLLFHYYDKDFNNEADTPDNFQSRRPNTSFCFLDIRSPGLGDTAMYLCATSREESLVRANEQFFGPGTRLTVL.

V is TRBV2 and J is TRBJ1-5; no clear D gene. Deletions cut 6 bases from V and 1 base from J, with 13 bases between. The CDR3 contains 15 residues. Germline CDR1 and CDR2: SNHLY and FYNNEI. CDR3 protein: CASSSTGGSNQPQHF. CDR3 sequence (DNA): TGTGCCAGCAGCTCCACCGGCGGAAGCAATCAGCCCCAGCATTTT.

The V call is TRBV12-2, the J call TRBJ1-5. TRBV12-2 represents a pseudogene. The CDR3 length is 12 residues. The CDR3 spells CASQGGGQPQHF. The CDR3 nucleotides read TGTGCAAGTCAAGGGGGGGGACAGCCCCAGCATTTT.

Here the CDR3 DNA reads TGTGCCAGCTGGGGAGGGGGGTGGTCACCCCTCCACTTT. This codes for CASWGGGWSPLHF. The V gene is TRBV6-5, the J gene TRBJ1-6; the D gene is possibly TRBD1 (6 bases). V lost 8 bases and J lost 10, with 15 bases in between. In germline, CDR1 is MNHEY, CDR2 SVGAGI. The CDR3 length is 13 residues.

This chain uses TRBV5-1 with TRBJ2-1; 14 nucleotides line up with TRBD2. Germline CDR1 and CDR2: SGHRS and YFSETQ. The trim removed 5 bases at V and 1 base at J, leaving 2 bases unmatched. The CDR3 loop spans 16 amino acids. The CDR3 nucleotides are TGCGCCAGCAGGACTAGCGGGGGGGAATCCTACAATGAGCAGTTCTTC. Translated, it gives CASRTSGGESYNEQFF.

CDR3 sequence (DNA): TGTGCCAGCAGCTTAGCTCAGGGTGGCTATGGCTACACCTTC. It translates to CASSLAQGGYGYTF. The gene calls are TRBV7-2 and TRBJ1-2; the D gene is possibly TRBD1 (5 bases). The CDR3 is made up of 14 amino acids. The ends were cut back, 0 bases at V and 4 bases at J, with 9 bases in the middle. CDR1 and CDR2 (germline): SGHTA, FQGNSA. Together with reference TRBV7-2 and TRBJ1-2, the CDR3 gives the full variable domain: GAGVSQSPSNKVTEKGKDVELRCDPISGHTALYWYRQSLGQGLEFLIYFQGNSAPDKSGLPSDRFSAERTGGSVSTLTIQRTQQEDSAVYLCASSLAQGGYGYTFGSGTRLTVV.

The V call is TRBV6-2 or TRBV6-3, the J call TRBJ2-5, with unresolved D. Per germline, CDR1 MNHEY and CDR2 SVGEGT. With 2 bases removed from V and 1 base from J, the gap between germline ends came to 8 bases. This CDR3 is built from 14 residues. The CDR3, as DNA: TGTGCCAGCAGTTACCTCGGATTCCAAGAGACCCAGTACTTC. Its protein product is CASSYLGFQETQYF.

The chain uses TRBV25-1 and TRBJ1-5; D not certain. The CDR3 length is 14 residues. Deletions cut 3 bases from V and 0 bases from J, with 6 bases between. CDR1 and CDR2 (germline): MGHDK, SYGVNS. This CDR3 is CASSEVLSNQPQHF. CDR3 in DNA: TGTGCCAGCAGTGAGGTCCTTAGCAATCAGCCCCAGCATTTT.

The rearrangement uses TRBV19 and TRBJ1-6; D unresolved. Germline V gene data show CDR1 as LNHDA and CDR2 as SQIVND (reference sequence). V shed 8 bases and J shed 7 bases, with 9 bases lying between them. The CDR3 sequence is 12 residues long. In DNA, the CDR3 is TGTGCCAGTGGCCCGTTAAATTCACCCCTCCACTTT. This translates into CASGPLNSPLHF. Complete variable domain (other parts from reference TRBV19 and TRBJ1-6): DGGITQSPKYLFRKEGQNVTLSCEQNLNHDAMYWYRQDPGQGLRLIYYSQIVNDFQKGDIAEGYSVSREKKESFPLTVTSAQKNPTAFYLCASGPLNSPLHFGNGTRLTVT.